This is a list of T cell receptor beta chains from one sample in a study of early stage breast cancer tumors. The data were produced by immunoSEQ multiplex PCR, yet TCRdb's version contains in-frame clones alone and is incomplete. The table includes 30,000 to 40,000 clones, 70% to 85% detected once. Sequenced: blood. These receptors were taken from a person in their sixties with breast cancer. CDR3s include the opening cysteine and the closing phenylalanine or tryptophan. A D gene is named only where the DNA matches it firmly. Only part of the rows carry a size: once, few, many, or a class if the clone is expanded.

V: TRBV18
J: TRBJ1-5
D: -
size: few
length: 15
DNA: TGTGCCAGCTCACCACCAGGCGCCAGCAATCAGCCCCAGCATTTT
CDR3: CASSPPGASNQPQHF

V: TRBV30
J: TRBJ1-5
D: -
size: -
length: 16
DNA: TGTGCCTGGAGTGTACGAGCAGGCAGCCAGAATCAGCCCCAGCATTTT
CDR3: CAWSVRAGSQNQPQHF

V: TRBV7-9
J: TRBJ2-1
D: -
size: -
length: 14
DNA: TGTGCCAGCAGCTTAATCGGTCAGGGTCGTGAGCAGTTCTTC
CDR3: CASSLIGQGREQFF

V: TRBV4-1
J: TRBJ1-2
D: -
size: -
length: 13
DNA: TGCGCCAGCAGCCCCAGAAATAACTATGGCTACACCTTC
CDR3: CASSPRNNYGYTF

V: TRBV19
J: TRBJ1-6
D: -
size: few
length: 13
DNA: TGTGCCAGTAGTTCCGTTCGGGGTTCACCCCTCCACTTT
CDR3: CASSSVRGSPLHF

V: TRBV7-9
J: TRBJ2-2
D: -
size: few
length: 17
DNA: TGTGCCAGCAGTCCAGACCCGTGGCAGACGAACACCGGGGAGCTGTTTTTT
CDR3: CASSPDPWQTNTGELFF

V: TRBV7-9
J: TRBJ1-2
D: -
size: -
length: 13
DNA: TGTGCCAGCAGCACGCGCGGGGACTATGGCTACACCTTC
CDR3: CASSTRGDYGYTF

V: TRBV2
J: TRBJ2-1
D: -
size: -
length: 11
DNA: TGTGCCAGCAGTTTTGAGGATCGGCGGTTCTTC
CDR3: CASSFEDRRFF

V: TRBV13
J: TRBJ1-5
D: -
size: -
length: 14
DNA: TGTGCCAGCAGCTCGGGTGCCGTGCGGCAGCCCCAGCATTTT
CDR3: CASSSGAVRQPQHF

V: TRBV6-1
J: TRBJ2-7
D: -
size: -
length: 14
DNA: TGTGCCAGCATGTATGGGACACCGAAGTACGAGCAGTACTTC
CDR3: CASMYGTPKYEQYF

V: TRBV9
J: TRBJ1-4
D: -
size: -
length: 15
DNA: TGTGCCAGCGCGACCTCAGGGCTGGAGAATGAAAAACTGTTTTTT
CDR3: CASATSGLENEKLFF

V: TRBV5-4
J: TRBJ2-1
D: -
size: medium-sized
length: 13
DNA: TGTGCCAGCAGAACAGATGCCTACAATGAGCAGTTCTTC
CDR3: CASRTDAYNEQFF

V: TRBV10-3
J: TRBJ1-1
D: -
size: -
length: 15
DNA: TGTGCCATCAGTGAGGGGGCCTCCCCAAACACTGAAGCTTTCTTT
CDR3: CAISEGASPNTEAFF

V: TRBV5-1
J: TRBJ2-2
D: -
size: -
length: 18
DNA: TGCGCCAGCAGCTCATGGACTCTCTTAGGGGGGGGAACCGGGGAGCTGTTTTTT
CDR3: CASSSWTLLGGGTGELFF

V: TRBV7-9
J: TRBJ1-1
D: -
size: -
length: 16
DNA: TGTGCCAGCAACTCCGGGGGGGGTTACATGAACACTGAAGCTTTCTTT
CDR3: CASNSGGGYMNTEAFF

V: TRBV7-9
J: TRBJ2-1
D: -
size: few
length: 15
DNA: TGTGCCAGCAGTCGACCGGGACTGCAAGACAATGAGCAGTTCTTC
CDR3: CASSRPGLQDNEQFF

V: TRBV11-2
J: TRBJ2-2
D: -
size: -
length: 18
DNA: TGTGCCAGCAGCTTATTCGTTTGGGCAGGTGACGGGACCGGGGAGCTGTTTTTT
CDR3: CASSLFVWAGDGTGELFF

V: TRBV5-1
J: TRBJ2-3
D: TRBD1
size: -
length: 16
DNA: TGCGCCAGCAGCAGGGGACAGGGATGGGGCACAGATACGCAGTATTTT
CDR3: CASSRGQGWGTDTQYF

V: TRBV2
J: TRBJ2-7
D: -
size: -
length: 12
DNA: TGTGCCAGCAGTGGGGGTCCCTACGAGCAGTACTTC
CDR3: CASSGGPYEQYF

V: TRBV5-6
J: TRBJ1-2
D: -
size: once
length: 14
DNA: TGTGCCAGCAGCTTGGGCAGGAGCTACTATGGCTACACCTTC
CDR3: CASSLGRSYYGYTF

V: TRBV19
J: TRBJ1-6
D: -
size: few
length: 15
DNA: TGTGCCAGTAGCAACCGGGACCCAACAAATTCACCCCTCCACTTT
CDR3: CASSNRDPTNSPLHF

V: TRBV6-5
J: TRBJ2-7
D: -
size: once
length: 13
DNA: TGTGCCAGCAGTTACTCAGGTACCAACGAGCAGTACTTC
CDR3: CASSYSGTNEQYF

V: TRBV5-4
J: TRBJ2-7
D: TRBD1
size: -
length: 13
DNA: TGTGCCAGCAGCTTGGACAGGGGCTACGAGCAGTACTTC
CDR3: CASSLDRGYEQYF

V: TRBV28
J: TRBJ2-1
D: -
size: -
length: 12
DNA: TGTGCCAGCAGTTTACTCTCCAATGAGCAGTTCTTC
CDR3: CASSLLSNEQFF